The rows below give T cell receptor beta chains drawn from one sample of a study of blood T cell repertoires in COVID-19. Profiling relied on immunoSEQ multiplex PCR, and the TCRdb table lists in-frame clones only, not all of them. The top ten hold about 13% of the sample, which has roughly 120,000 clones, approximately 81% seen once. The source material was peripheral blood. The receptors were sampled from a human donor in a cohort sampled during active COVID-19. CDR3s include the opening cysteine and the closing phenylalanine or tryptophan. Each record gives: J gene, D gene, V gene, CDR3 protein. A D gene is named only where the DNA matches it firmly.

TRBJ2-1	TRBD2	TRBV27	CASSWGGWQFF
TRBJ2-4	TRBD1	TRBV6-5	CASATPGQFSQYF
TRBJ2-2	NA	TRBV6-5	CASSSGTTNTGELFF
TRBJ2-1	TRBD1	TRBV24-1	CATSKTGTYNEQFF
TRBJ2-1	TRBD2	TRBV2	CATAAGSSYNEQFF
TRBJ2-1	TRBD2	TRBV29-1	CSVDNPAGVDEQFF
TRBJ2-3	TRBD2	TRBV5-1	CASSSRLAGRTDTQYF
TRBJ2-3	TRBD2	TRBV28	CASSLPTSGGTDTQYF
TRBJ2-3	NA	TRBV7-2	CASSPGPYSTDTQYF
TRBJ2-7	NA	TRBV12-3/TRBV12-4	CASSLNRVDEQYF
TRBJ1-5	NA	TRBV2	CASSVFSNQPQHF